This T cell receptor (beta chain) originates from a study of T cells in women clearing cervical HPV infection. The wider study: Cases' blood sampling followed lesion detection by median approximately 140 days (90 to 200).

Study observations and caveats: TRBV6-7 relative abundance averaged approximately 0.11% in cases and under 0.2% in controls. Cases and controls were distinguished at AUC roughly 0.83 by richness and V genes.

Repertoires were generated with immunoSEQ multiplex PCR, while TCRdb's copy carries only in-frame clones and drops some. Its table records under 45,000 clones. CDR1 SGHNT and CDR2 YENEEA come from the germline V gene. Germline trimming cut 5 bases from V and 5 bases from J; bases unmatched to any gene: 9. The CDR3 runs to 15 residues. Regarding this clone: Its antigen is not known. The read finishes 3 residues shy of the CDR3 end, and the germline J gene is used to complete it.

All donors had a single incident cervical HPV16 infection, not prevalent. V and J are TRBV11-3 and TRBJ2-5; 9 bases are a match to TRBD2. This clonotype was obtained from a woman aged 18 to 75 with a cervical HPV16 infection that either progressed to CIN3+ or cleared (not recorded which). Sequencing was carried out using blood buffy coat. Here the CDR3 reads CASSPGLAGSETQYF. Incomplete CDR3 DNA: TGTGCCAGCAGCCCCGGGCTAGCGGGAAGTGAGACC. The variable domain in full, completed from reference TRBV11-3 and TRBJ2-5, reads EAGVVQSPRYKIIEKKQPVAFWCNPISGHNTLYWYLQNLGQGPELLIRYENEEAVDDSQLPKDRFSAERLKGVDSTLKIQPAELGDSAVYLCASSPGLAGSETQYFGPGTRLLVL.